Below, 28 T cell receptor beta chains from the same sample are listed, as sequenced in a study of T cell responses to AZD1222 COVID-19 vaccine. This table comes from immunoSEQ multiplex PCR, and its TCRdb copy is limited to in-frame clones, with some not included. The data contain 150,000 or so clones, approximately 92% of them singletons. Source: peripheral blood, taken on day 0 of AZD1222 vaccination. All receptors derive from an adult in good health.

This clone was detected only a few times. This chain links TRBV7-9 with TRBJ1-6; 9 bases agree with TRBD1. The CDR3 runs 14 residues. Germline V gene lookup returns CDR1 SEHNR and CDR2 FQNEAQ (reference sequence). V gave up 2 bases and J gave up 8 bases; unmatched junction bases: 1. The CDR3 spells CASSLRQGDSPLHF. Written as DNA, the CDR3 is TGTGCCAGCAGCTTAAGACAGGGGGATTCACCCCTCCACTTT.

The V gene is TRBV10-3, the J gene TRBJ2-5, with D unresolved. Germline-derived CDR1 and CDR2 are ENHRY and SYGVKD. The CDR3 is 12 residues long. Trimming removed 8 bases at V and 2 bases at J, with 9 bases between. The CDR3 loop reads CAISTHQETQYF. The CDR3 DNA sequence: TGTGCCATCTCGACACATCAAGAGACCCAGTACTTC.

The chain employs TRBV7-2 and TRBJ2-3; D unclear. This CDR3 is built from 14 residues. Germline values: CDR1 SGHTA, CDR2 FQGNSA. Deletions cut 1 base from V and 3 bases from J, with 8 bases between. CDR3 protein: CASSLGPQTDTQYF. As DNA, the CDR3 is TGTGCCAGCAGCTTAGGGCCCCAGACAGATACGCAGTATTTT.

The chain joins TRBV7-3 to TRBJ2-3; possible D gene TRBD2, 6 bases. V gave up 1 base and J gave up 5 bases, with 19 bases separating them. The germline V gene has CDR1 SGHTA and CDR2 FQGTGA. The CDR3 runs to 17 residues. CDR3 sequence: CASSLKPGGSWGDTQYF. The CDR3 nucleotides are TGTGCCAGCAGCTTAAAACCCGGGGGATCATGGGGAGATACGCAGTATTTT.

V and J are TRBV6-5 and TRBJ1-3; tentative D call: TRBD1 (6 bases). Germline lookup yields CDR1 MNHEY and CDR2 SVGAGI. This CDR3 is 12 amino acids long. Trimming shortened V by 5 bases and J by 14 bases, and 16 bases separated the two germline ends. The CDR3 is CASSPEGVPLYF. CDR3 nucleotide sequence: TGTGCCAGCAGTCCCGAGGGGGTACCCCTATATTTT.

This chain links TRBV28 with TRBJ1-6; maybe TRBD1 (5 bases). The CDR3 extends over 15 amino acids. V was shortened by 1 base and J by 8 bases, with 12 bases between the two germline ends. The germline V gene has CDR1 MDHEN and CDR2 SYDVKM. Written as DNA, the CDR3 is TGTGCCAGCAGTTTATCAACAGGCCGATATTCACCCCTCCACTTT. This sequence encodes CASSLSTGRYSPLHF.

This chain joins TRBV3-1 (or the pseudogene TRBV3-2) and TRBJ2-7; the match to TRBD1 covers 8 bases. CDR1 is LGHDT and CDR2 is YNNKEL in the germline V gene (reference sequence). The CDR3 runs 16 residues. With V trimmed by 0 bases and J by 5 bases, 9 bases remained unmatched. In DNA, the CDR3 is TGTGCCAGCAGCCAAGATCCCGGGACAGGAGGGAACGAGCAGTACTTC. This codes for CASSQDPGTGGNEQYF.

J is TRBJ2-7 and V is TRBV15, with D perhaps given as TRBD1 or TRBD2 (5 bases each). The V gene lost 6 bases and the J gene lost 5 bases, with 20 bases spanning the gap. Germline loops: CDR1 LNHNV, CDR2 YYDKDF (reference sequence). The CDR3 covers 15 residues. CDR3 region: CATRGLGDGPDEQYF. The CDR3 DNA reads as TGTGCCACCAGAGGCCTGGGGGACGGGCCGGACGAGCAGTACTTC. Variable domain in full (rest from reference TRBV15 and TRBJ2-7): DAMVIQNPRYQVTQFGKPVTLSCSQTLNHNVMYWYQQKSSQAPKLLFHYYDKDFNNEADTPDNFQSRRPNTSFCFLDIRSPGLGDTAMYLCATRGLGDGPDEQYFGPGTRLTVT.

V usage is TRBV7-2 and J usage is TRBJ1-1; the D gene is possibly TRBD1 (5 bases). Trimming took off 5 bases at V and 1 base at J, with 11 bases between the two ends. The length of the CDR3 is 14 residues. Looked up from germline, CDR1 is SGHTA and CDR2 is FQGNSA. The CDR3 DNA follows: TGTGCCAGCAGCCGGACAAGTGGGAACACTGAAGCTTTCTTT. Translated: CASSRTSGNTEAFF.

The chain links TRBV7-2 to TRBJ2-7; 12 bases are shared with TRBD2. Germline V gives CDR1 SGHTA, CDR2 FQGNSA. The CDR3 sequence is 14 residues long. J gave up 4 bases and V 7 bases, and 5 bases lay outside the gene matches. The CDR3 region has the DNA TGTGCCAGCACCCCGACTAGCGGGGGTTACGAGCAGTACTTC. Translated, it gives CASTPTSGGYEQYF.

This sequence joins TRBV3-1 (or the pseudogene TRBV3-2) and TRBJ2-7, with 9 bases fitting TRBD2. V trimming: 1 base; J trimming: 4 bases; junction bases outside the gene matches: 17. The V gene's germline CDR1 is LGHDT and CDR2 YNNKEL (reference sequence). The length of the CDR3 is 19 residues. This CDR3 is CASSQGLAALRGLTYEQYF. The CDR3 DNA follows: TGTGCCAGCAGCCAAGGACTAGCGGCCCTAAGAGGGTTGACTTACGAGCAGTACTTC.

The V gene is TRBV25-1, the J gene TRBJ2-5; 15 bases map to TRBD2. The germline V gene encodes CDR1 MGHDK and CDR2 SYGVNS. V was clipped by 4 bases and J by 5 bases; unmatched bases: 5. This CDR3 contains 16 residues. CDR3 sequence: CASSAGLAGGLETQYF. CDR3 bases: TGTGCCAGCAGTGCCGGACTAGCGGGGGGGCTTGAGACCCAGTACTTC.

The CDR3 sequence is CASSQQQGYEQYF. As DNA, the CDR3 is TGTGCCAGCAGCCAACAACAGGGATACGAGCAGTACTTC. This sequence joins TRBV4-2 and TRBJ2-7; tentative D call: TRBD1 (6 bases). The CDR3 runs to 13 residues. Trimming cost V 2 bases and J 4 bases, with 9 bases left between them. Germline V gene sequence: CDR1 LGHNA, CDR2 YNFKEQ.

V and J are TRBV6-5 and TRBJ1-1; D is undetermined. The V gene lost 5 bases and the J gene lost 10 bases, with 11 bases spanning the gap. Germline loops: CDR1 MNHEY, CDR2 SVGAGI. The CDR3 consists of 11 residues. This CDR3 reads CASSHRSGAFF. Here the CDR3 DNA reads TGTGCCAGCAGTCACCGGTCGGGAGCTTTCTTT.

The chain links TRBV7-2 to TRBJ1-5, with TRBD1 as a possible D gene (5 bases). The CDR3 consists of 13 residues. Germline assignment: CDR1 SGHTA and CDR2 FQGNSA. Between the trimmed V and J ends, which lost 2 bases and 5 bases, there was a span of 7 bases. CDR3 in DNA: TGTGCCAGCAGCTTACAGGGTCATCAGCCCCAGCATTTT. Protein sequence: CASSLQGHQPQHF.

J is TRBJ2-3 and V is TRBV4-1, with 10 bases aligning to TRBD2. The CDR3 has 15 residues. Germline V CDR1 and CDR2: MGHRA, YSYEKL. V lost 3 bases to trimming and J lost 2 bases; unmatched junction nucleotides: 2. DNA of the CDR3: TGCGCCAGCAGCCACACTAGCGGGACCACAGATACGCAGTATTTT. Residues: CASSHTSGTTDTQYF.

V usage is TRBV7-8 and J usage is TRBJ1-3; no clear D. The CDR3 is made up of 14 amino acids. Trimming removed 6 bases at V and 0 bases at J, with 9 bases between. The germline gives CDR1 SGHVS, CDR2 FQNEAQ. The CDR3 protein is CASRRDNSGNTIYF. The DNA for the CDR3 is TGTGCCAGCAGGAGAGACAACTCTGGAAACACCATATATTTT.

The rearrangement joins TRBV4-1 to TRBJ1-3; perhaps TRBD1 as D (5 bases). CDR3 length: 17 amino acids. Germline CDR1 is MGHRA and CDR2 is YSYEKL. Trimming left V 0 bases short and J 3 bases short, with 15 bases between. The CDR3 DNA reads TGCGCCAGCAGCCAAGAAAGGCGTGGGGCGGTTGGAAACACCATATATTTT. Its translation is CASSQERRGAVGNTIYF.

The chain recombines TRBV28 with TRBJ1-4; no reliable D call. V dropped 5 bases and J dropped 8 bases, with 15 bases sitting between them. This CDR3 contains 14 residues. Germline assignment: CDR1 MDHEN and CDR2 SYDVKM. The CDR3, as DNA: TGTGCCAGCAGTCCGGGGAGGGAGAGGGAAAAACTGTTTTTT. Protein sequence: CASSPGREREKLFF.

J is TRBJ2-3 and V is TRBV27, with D tentatively TRBD2 (6 bases). In germline, CDR1 is MNHEY, CDR2 SMNVEV (reference sequence). Trimming left V 4 bases short and J 4 bases short, with 18 bases between. This CDR3 is built from 16 residues. This chain's CDR3 is CASSSPGLLGADTQYF. CDR3 DNA: TGTGCCAGCAGTTCCCCGGGACTTCTGGGGGCAGATACGCAGTATTTT.

This clone was seen a handful of times. This sequence joins TRBV28 and TRBJ2-7; 7 bases line up with TRBD2. This CDR3 is 15 amino acids long. Per the germline V gene, CDR1 is MDHEN and CDR2 is SYDVKM. V shed 7 bases and J 2 bases; nucleotides not matched to a gene: 11. CDR3 coding DNA: TGTGCCAGCAACTCCTCGCCGCGGGGGACCTACGAGCAGTACTTC. This translates into CASNSSPRGTYEQYF.

The chain couples TRBV19 to TRBJ2-1, with D perhaps given as TRBD1 or TRBD2 (6 bases each). From germline, CDR1 is LNHDA and CDR2 SQIVND (reference sequence). V was pared by 7 bases and J by 3 bases, with 16 bases between. The CDR3 has 15 residues. CDR3 sequence (DNA): TGTGCCAGTACCCCAAGGGGGGACGGCTACAATGAGCAGTTCTTC. The encoded protein is CASTPRGDGYNEQFF.

The V and J genes are TRBV25-1 and TRBJ2-7, with D tentatively TRBD1 or TRBD2 (7 bases each). V gave up 8 bases and J gave up 1 base, with 12 bases separating them. The CDR3 is 13 amino acids. CDR1 is MGHDK, CDR2 SYGVNS, per germline. The CDR3 sequence: CASSQGGSYEQYF. The CDR3, as DNA: TGTGCCAGCTCGCAGGGGGGGTCCTACGAGCAGTACTTC.

The CDR3 loop is CASSSATGRGRGEKLFF. The CDR3 region has the DNA TGTGCCAGCAGCTCTGCGACGGGCAGGGGGCGAGGAGAAAAACTGTTTTTT. The chain combines TRBV3-1 (or the pseudogene TRBV3-2) with TRBJ1-4; 8 bases match TRBD1. This CDR3 contains 17 residues. Germline loops: CDR1 LGHDT, CDR2 YNNKEL (reference sequence). Trimming at V came to 5 bases and at J to 8 bases, leaving 16 bases not matched to a gene.

V usage is TRBV3-1 (or the pseudogene TRBV3-2) and J usage is TRBJ2-2; D not certain. The germline CDR1 and CDR2 sequences are LGHDT and YNNKEL (reference sequence). The V and J ends lost 4 bases and 1 base respectively, with 4 bases between them. The CDR3 extends over 13 amino acids. The CDR3 DNA sequence: TGTGCCAGCAGCCCGGGGAACACCGGGGAGCTGTTTTTT. Protein: CASSPGNTGELFF.

V is TRBV18 and J is TRBJ2-7; D perhaps matches TRBD1 (5 bases). V was clipped by 1 base and J by 3 bases, with 10 bases between them. Germline CDR1 reads KGHSH; CDR2 reads LQKENI. This CDR3 has 14 residues. For the CDR3, the DNA is TGTGCCAGCTCACCACTTTCCCAGGGCTACGAGCAGTACTTC. Its protein is CASSPLSQGYEQYF.

This chain joins TRBV6-5 and TRBJ1-2; D is possibly TRBD1 (5 bases). CDR1 and CDR2 from the germline V gene are MNHEY and SVGAGI. The CDR3 is made up of 14 amino acids. V dropped 0 bases and J dropped 5 bases, with 10 bases sitting between them. DNA of the CDR3: TGTGCCAGCAGTTACTCAGCAGGGCCTTATGGCTACACCTTC. Translated: CASSYSAGPYGYTF.

This clone is a singleton in its sample. This chain links TRBV29-1 with TRBJ2-5; D may be TRBD2 (7 bases). Looked up from germline, CDR1 is SQVTM and CDR2 is ANQGSEA. CDR3 length equals 13 residues. Trimming removed 5 bases at V and 5 bases at J, with 15 bases between. CDR3 protein: CSVIRGAGETQYF. The CDR3 DNA follows: TGCAGCGTTATCCGGGGGGCAGGGGAGACCCAGTACTTC.